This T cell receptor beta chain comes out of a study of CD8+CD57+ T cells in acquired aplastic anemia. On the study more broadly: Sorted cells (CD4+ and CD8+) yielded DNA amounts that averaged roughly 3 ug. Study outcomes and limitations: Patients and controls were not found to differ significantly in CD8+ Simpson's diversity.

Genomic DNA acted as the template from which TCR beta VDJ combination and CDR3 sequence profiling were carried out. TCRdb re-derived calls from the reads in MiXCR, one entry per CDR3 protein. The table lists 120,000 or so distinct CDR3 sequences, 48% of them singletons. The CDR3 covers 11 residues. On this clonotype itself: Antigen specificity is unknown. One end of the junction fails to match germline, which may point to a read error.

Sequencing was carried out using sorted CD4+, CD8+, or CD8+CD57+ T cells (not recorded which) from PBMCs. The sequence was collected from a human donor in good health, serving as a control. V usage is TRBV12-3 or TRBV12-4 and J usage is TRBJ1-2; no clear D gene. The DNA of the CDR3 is TGTGCCAGCACGGGCGCAGGAGGCTGCGCCTTC. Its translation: CASTGAGGCAF.